The table lists the clone carrying this T cell receptor (beta chain) with a few counts. Germline CDR1 MDHEN, CDR2 SYDVKM. The CDR3 totals 12 residues. V lost 5 bases and J 7 bases, leaving 12 bases between the germline ends. MiXCR, run by TCRdb on the RT-PCR reads, gives a single entry per CDR3 protein. The sample has almost 700,000 distinct CDR3 sequences; 13% to 15% are singletons. The chain carries TRBV28 and TRBJ2-7; a weak D match, TRBD2 (5 bases). Sample: memory CD4+ T cells from blood. This receptor was obtained from a female donor in good health, serving as a healthy control. CDR3 loop: CASSLAAREQYF. The CDR3 DNA reads TGTGCCAGCAGTCTAGCAGCCAGGGAGCAGTACTTC.